Listed here is a single T cell receptor beta chain. Its antigen is still unknown. A second roughly 6 to 11 cycle PCR used barcoded and J-beta primers. Each CDR3 protein gets one entry after TCRdb re-called the 5' RACE reads with MiXCR. The table has approximately 1,000,000 distinct CDR3 sequences, roughly two fifths seen once; the top ten hold less than 15%. These data come from a study of blood T cells in healthy people across ages. Findings of the study overall: Among long-lived donors, naive CD4+ cells were more numerous and diversity higher than in aged donors.

The study drew donors from healthy Caucasian individuals in Russia aged about 6 to 95. Germline CDR1 and CDR2: DFQATT and SNEGSKA (reference sequence). The CDR3 has 12 residues. Trimming cost V 5 bases and J 6 bases, with 13 bases left between them. The chain carries TRBV20-1 and TRBJ1-2; D gene uncertain. This TCR came from a man aged 18 to 29 in good health. Sequencing was done on a sample of blood. The CDR3 loop reads CSAHGRQDGYTF. Here the CDR3 DNA reads TGCAGTGCTCACGGAAGGCAGGATGGCTACACCTTC.